Described below is a single T cell receptor (beta chain) sequence and its context. This sample stems from a study of control samples from healthy donors and cancer patients. The repertoire was sequenced with immunoSEQ multiplex PCR; TCRdb's copy has only in-frame clones and lacks some. The table lists about 77,000 clones, approximately 92% of them singletons. The ends were cut back, 0 bases at V and 1 base at J, with 9 bases in the middle. The CDR3 has 15 residues. Germline assignment: CDR1 SGHRS and CDR2 YFSETQ. Sequenced material: blood. This TCR derives from an older woman in good health. This chain links TRBV5-1 with TRBJ2-3; no clear D. The CDR3, as DNA: TGCGCCAGCAGCTTGGACAGTTCAGGCACAGATACGCAGTATTTT. Amino acids: CASSLDSSGTDTQYF.